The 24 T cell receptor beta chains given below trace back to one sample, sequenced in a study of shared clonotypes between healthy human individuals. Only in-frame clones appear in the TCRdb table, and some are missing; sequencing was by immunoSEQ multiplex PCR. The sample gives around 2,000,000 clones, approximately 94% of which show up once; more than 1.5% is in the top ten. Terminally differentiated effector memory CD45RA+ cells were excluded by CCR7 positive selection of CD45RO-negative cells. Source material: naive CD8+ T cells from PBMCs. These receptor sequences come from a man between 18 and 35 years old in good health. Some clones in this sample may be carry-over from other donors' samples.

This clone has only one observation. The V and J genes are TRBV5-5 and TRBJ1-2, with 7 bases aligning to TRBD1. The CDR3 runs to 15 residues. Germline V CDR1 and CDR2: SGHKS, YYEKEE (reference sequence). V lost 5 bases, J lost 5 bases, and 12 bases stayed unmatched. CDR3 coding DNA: TGTGCCAGCAGTTCCAATCCGGGACAGAGTTATGGCTACACCTTC. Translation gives CASSSNPGQSYGYTF.

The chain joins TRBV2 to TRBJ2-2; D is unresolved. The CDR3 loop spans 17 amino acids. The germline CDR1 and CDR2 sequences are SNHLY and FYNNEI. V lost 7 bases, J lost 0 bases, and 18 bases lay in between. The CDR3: CASTIISNGPNTGELFF. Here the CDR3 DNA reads TGTGCCAGCACTATAATAAGCAACGGGCCGAACACCGGGGAGCTGTTTTTT.

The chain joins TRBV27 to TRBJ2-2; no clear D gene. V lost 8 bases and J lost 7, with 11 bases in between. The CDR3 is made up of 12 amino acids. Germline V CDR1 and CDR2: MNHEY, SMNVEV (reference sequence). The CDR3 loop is CASRNYSGELFF. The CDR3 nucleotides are TGTGCCAGCCGGAACTACAGCGGGGAGCTGTTTTTT.

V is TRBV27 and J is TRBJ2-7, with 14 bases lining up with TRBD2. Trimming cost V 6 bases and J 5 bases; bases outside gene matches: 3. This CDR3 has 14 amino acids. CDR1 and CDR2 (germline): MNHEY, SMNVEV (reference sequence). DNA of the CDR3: TGTGCCAGCAGCAGGGGACTAGCGGGAGACGAGCAGTACTTC. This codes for CASSRGLAGDEQYF.

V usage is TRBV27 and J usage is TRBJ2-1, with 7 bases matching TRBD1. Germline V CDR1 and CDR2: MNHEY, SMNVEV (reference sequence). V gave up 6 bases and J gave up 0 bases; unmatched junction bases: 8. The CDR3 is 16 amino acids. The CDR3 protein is CASSRGGAGSYNEQFF. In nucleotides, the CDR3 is TGTGCCAGCAGCCGAGGGGGCGCGGGCTCCTACAATGAGCAGTTCTTC.

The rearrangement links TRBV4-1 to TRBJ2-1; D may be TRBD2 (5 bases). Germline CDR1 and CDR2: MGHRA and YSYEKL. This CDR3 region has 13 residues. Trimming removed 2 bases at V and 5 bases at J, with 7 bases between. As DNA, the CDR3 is TGCGCCAGCAGCCAACAGCGGAACAATGAGCAGTTCTTC. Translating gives CASSQQRNNEQFF.

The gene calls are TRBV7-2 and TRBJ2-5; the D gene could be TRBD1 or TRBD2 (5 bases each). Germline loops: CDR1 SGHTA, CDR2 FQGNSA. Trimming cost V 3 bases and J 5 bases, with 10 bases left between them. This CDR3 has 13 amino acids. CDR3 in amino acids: CASSFGGVETQYF. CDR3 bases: TGTGCCAGCAGCTTTGGGGGAGTGGAGACCCAGTACTTC.

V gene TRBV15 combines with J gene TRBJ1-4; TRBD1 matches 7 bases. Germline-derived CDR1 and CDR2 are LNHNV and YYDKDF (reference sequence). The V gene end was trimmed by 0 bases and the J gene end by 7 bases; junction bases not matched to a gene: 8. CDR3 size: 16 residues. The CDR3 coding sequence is TGTGCCACCAGCAGAGATAGAGCAGGGGGAGGTGAAAAACTGTTTTTT. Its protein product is CATSRDRAGGGEKLFF. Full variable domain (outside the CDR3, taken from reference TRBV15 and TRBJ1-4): DAMVIQNPRYQVTQFGKPVTLSCSQTLNHNVMYWYQQKSSQAPKLLFHYYDKDFNNEADTPDNFQSRRPNTSFCFLDIRSPGLGDTAMYLCATSRDRAGGGEKLFFGSGTQLSVL.

Here the CDR3 DNA reads TGTGCCTGCATTCCGGGACAGGGTGACACTGAAGCTTTCTTT. Protein sequence: CACIPGQGDTEAFF. The gene calls are TRBV30 and TRBJ1-1; 9 nucleotides line up with TRBD1. The V gene's germline CDR1 is GTSNPN and CDR2 SVGIG (reference sequence). With V trimmed by 6 bases and J by 3 bases, 8 bases remained unmatched. There are 14 residues in the CDR3.

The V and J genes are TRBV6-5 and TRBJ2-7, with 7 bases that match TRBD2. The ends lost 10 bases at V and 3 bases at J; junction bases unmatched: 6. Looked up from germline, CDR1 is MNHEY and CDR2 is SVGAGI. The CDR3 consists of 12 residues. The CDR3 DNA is TGTGCCACCTCCGGGGGGAACTACGAGCAGTACTTC. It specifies CATSGGNYEQYF.

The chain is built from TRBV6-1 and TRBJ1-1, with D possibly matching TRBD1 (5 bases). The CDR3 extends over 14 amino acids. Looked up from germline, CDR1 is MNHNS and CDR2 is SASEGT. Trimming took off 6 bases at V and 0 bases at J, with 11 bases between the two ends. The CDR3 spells CASSPGTVNTEAFF. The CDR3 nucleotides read TGTGCCAGCAGCCCAGGGACCGTGAACACTGAAGCTTTCTTT.

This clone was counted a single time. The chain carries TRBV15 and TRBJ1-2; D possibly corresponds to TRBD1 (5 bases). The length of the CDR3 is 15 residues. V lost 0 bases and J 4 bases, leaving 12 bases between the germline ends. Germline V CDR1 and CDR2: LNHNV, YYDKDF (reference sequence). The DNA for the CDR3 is TGTGCCACCAGCAGAGAATCAGGGATCGGCTATGGCTACACCTTC. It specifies CATSRESGIGYGYTF.

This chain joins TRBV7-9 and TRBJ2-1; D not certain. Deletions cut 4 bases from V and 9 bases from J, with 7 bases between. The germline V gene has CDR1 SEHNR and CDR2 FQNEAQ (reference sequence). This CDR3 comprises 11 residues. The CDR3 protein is CASSSNSEQFF. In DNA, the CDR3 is TGTGCCAGCAGCTCCAATAGTGAGCAGTTCTTC.

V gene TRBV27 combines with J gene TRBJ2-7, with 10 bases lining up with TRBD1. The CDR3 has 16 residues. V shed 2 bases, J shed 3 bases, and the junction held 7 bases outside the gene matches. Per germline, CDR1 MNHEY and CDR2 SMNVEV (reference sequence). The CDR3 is CASSLSVGTGDYEQYF. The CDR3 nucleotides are TGTGCCAGCAGTTTAAGTGTCGGGACAGGGGACTACGAGCAGTACTTC.

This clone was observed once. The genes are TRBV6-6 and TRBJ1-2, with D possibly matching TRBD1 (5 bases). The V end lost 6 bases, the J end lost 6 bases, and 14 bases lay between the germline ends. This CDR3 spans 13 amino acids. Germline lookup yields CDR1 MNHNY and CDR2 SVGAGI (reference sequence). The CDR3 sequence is CASSSGGLNGYTF. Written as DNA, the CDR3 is TGTGCCAGCAGCTCCGGGGGGTTGAATGGCTACACCTTC.

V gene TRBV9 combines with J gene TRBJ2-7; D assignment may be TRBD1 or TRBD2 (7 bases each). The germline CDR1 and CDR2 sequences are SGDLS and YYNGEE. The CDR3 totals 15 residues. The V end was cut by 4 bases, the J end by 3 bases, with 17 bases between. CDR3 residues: CASSPRGGSDYEQYF. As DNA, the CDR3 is TGTGCCAGCAGCCCCAGGGGGGGGTCCGACTACGAGCAGTACTTC.

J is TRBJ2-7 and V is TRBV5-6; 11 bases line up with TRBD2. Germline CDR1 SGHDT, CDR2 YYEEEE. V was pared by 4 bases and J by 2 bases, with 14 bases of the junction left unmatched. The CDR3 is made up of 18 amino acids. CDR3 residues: CASSPLIGATSGAYEQYF. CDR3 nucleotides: TGTGCCAGCAGCCCTTTGATTGGAGCGACTAGCGGGGCCTACGAGCAGTACTTC.

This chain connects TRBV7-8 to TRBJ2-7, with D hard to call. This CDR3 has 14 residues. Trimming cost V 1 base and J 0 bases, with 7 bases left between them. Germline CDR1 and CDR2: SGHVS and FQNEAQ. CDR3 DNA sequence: TGTGCCAGCAGCTTAGAGGATAGCTCCTACGAGCAGTACTTC. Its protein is CASSLEDSSYEQYF.

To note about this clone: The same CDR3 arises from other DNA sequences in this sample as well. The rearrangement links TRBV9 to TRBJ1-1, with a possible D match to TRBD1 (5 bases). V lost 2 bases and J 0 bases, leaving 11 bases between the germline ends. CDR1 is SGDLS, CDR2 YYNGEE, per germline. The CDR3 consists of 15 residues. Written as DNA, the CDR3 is TGTGCCAGCAGCGTTGGGGGGAACATGAACACTGAAGCTTTCTTT. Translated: CASSVGGNMNTEAFF.

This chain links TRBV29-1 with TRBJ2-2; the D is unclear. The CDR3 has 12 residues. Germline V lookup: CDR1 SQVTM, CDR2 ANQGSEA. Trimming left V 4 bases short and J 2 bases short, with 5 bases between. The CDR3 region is CSVGDNTGELFF. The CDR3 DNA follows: TGCAGCGTTGGTGACAACACCGGGGAGCTGTTTTTT.

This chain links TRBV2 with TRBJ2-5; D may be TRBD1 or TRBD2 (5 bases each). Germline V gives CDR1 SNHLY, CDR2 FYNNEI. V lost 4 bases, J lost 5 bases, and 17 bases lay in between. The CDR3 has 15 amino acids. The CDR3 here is CASSGGTMRVETQYF. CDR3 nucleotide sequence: TGTGCCAGCAGTGGGGGGACGATGCGGGTCGAGACCCAGTACTTC.

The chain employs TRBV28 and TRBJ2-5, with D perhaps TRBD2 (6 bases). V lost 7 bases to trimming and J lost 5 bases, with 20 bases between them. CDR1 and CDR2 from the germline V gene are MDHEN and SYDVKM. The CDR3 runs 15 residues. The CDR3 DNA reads TGTGCCAGCACCCCCGGCAGGGACTTCCTGGAGACCCAGTACTTC. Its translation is CASTPGRDFLETQYF.

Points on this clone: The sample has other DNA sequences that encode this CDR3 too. The CDR3 region is CASSPLSSYNEQFF. DNA for the CDR3: TGTGCCAGCAGCCCCTTAAGCTCCTACAATGAGCAGTTCTTC. This chain joins TRBV27 and TRBJ2-1; no clear D gene. Trimming left V 6 bases short and J 0 bases short, with 9 bases between. The CDR3 length is 14 residues. The germline V gene encodes CDR1 MNHEY and CDR2 SMNVEV (reference sequence).

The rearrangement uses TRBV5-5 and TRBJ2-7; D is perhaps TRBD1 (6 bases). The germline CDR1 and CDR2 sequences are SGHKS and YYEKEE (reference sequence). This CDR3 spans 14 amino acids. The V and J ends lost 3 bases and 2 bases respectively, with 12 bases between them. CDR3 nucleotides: TGTGCCAGCAGCTCTGGGACATCGACCTACGAGCAGTACTTC. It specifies CASSSGTSTYEQYF.